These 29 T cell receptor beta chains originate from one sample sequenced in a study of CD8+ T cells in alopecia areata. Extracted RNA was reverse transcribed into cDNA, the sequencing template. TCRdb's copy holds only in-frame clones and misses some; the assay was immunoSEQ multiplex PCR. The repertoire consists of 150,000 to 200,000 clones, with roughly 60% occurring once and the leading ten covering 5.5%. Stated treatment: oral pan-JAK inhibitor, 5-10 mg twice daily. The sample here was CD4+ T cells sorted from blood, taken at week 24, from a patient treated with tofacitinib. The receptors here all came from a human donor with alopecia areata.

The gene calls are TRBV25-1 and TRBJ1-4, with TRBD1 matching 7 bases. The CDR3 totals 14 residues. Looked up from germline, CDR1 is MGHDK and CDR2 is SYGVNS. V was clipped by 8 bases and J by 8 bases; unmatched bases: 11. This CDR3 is CASGGTGDKEKLFF. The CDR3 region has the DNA TGTGCCAGCGGGGGAACAGGGGACAAGGAAAAACTGTTTTTT.

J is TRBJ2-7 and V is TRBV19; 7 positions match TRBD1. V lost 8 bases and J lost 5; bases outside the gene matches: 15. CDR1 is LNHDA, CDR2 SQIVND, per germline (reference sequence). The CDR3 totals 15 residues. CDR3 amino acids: CASGDRDRKDHEQYF. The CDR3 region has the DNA TGTGCCAGTGGGGACCGGGACAGAAAGGATCACGAGCAGTACTTC.

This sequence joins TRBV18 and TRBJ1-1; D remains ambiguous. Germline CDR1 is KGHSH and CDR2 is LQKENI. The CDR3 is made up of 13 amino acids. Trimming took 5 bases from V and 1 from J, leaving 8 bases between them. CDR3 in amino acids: CASSDSGNTEAFF. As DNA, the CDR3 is TGTGCCAGCTCAGATTCAGGGAACACTGAAGCTTTCTTT.

The CDR3 DNA reads as TGCAGCGTTTCCAGGGGGCCGGGGGCCAACGTCCTGACTTTC. It is translated as CSVSRGPGANVLTF. The J gene is TRBJ2-6, the V gene TRBV29-1, with 8 positions matching TRBD1. Germline V gives CDR1 SQVTM, CDR2 ANQGSEA. The CDR3 covers 14 residues. The junction had 4 bases not matched to a gene; V was cut back by 5 bases and J by 4 bases.

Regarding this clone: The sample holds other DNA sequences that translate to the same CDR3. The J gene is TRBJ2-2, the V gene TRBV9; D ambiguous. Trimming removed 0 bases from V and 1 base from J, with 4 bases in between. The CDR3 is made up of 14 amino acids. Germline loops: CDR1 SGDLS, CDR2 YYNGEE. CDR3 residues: CASSVGQNTGELFF. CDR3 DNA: TGTGCCAGCAGCGTAGGTCAGAACACCGGGGAGCTGTTTTTT. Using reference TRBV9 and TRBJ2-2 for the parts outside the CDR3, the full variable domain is DSGVTQTPKHLITATGQRVTLRCSPRSGDLSVYWYQQSLDQGLQFLIQYYNGEERAKGNILERFSAQQFPDLHSELNLSSLELGDSALYFCASSVGQNTGELFFGEGSRLTVL.

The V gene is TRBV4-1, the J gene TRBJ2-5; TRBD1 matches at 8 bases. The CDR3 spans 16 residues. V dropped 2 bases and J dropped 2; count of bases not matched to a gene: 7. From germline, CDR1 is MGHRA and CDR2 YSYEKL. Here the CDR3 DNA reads TGCGCCAGCAGCCAAAAACGAGGACAGGGACAAGAGACCCAGTACTTC. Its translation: CASSQKRGQGQETQYF.

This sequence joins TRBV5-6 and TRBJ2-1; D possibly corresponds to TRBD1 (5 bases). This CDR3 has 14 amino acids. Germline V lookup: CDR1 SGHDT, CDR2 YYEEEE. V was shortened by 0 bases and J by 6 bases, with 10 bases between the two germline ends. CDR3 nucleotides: TGTGCCAGCAGCTTGGTGCAGGGCGGCAATGAGCAGTTCTTC. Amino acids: CASSLVQGGNEQFF.

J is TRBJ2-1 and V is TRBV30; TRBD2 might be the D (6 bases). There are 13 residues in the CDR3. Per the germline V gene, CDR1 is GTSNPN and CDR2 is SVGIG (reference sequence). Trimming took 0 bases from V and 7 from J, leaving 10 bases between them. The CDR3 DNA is TGTGCCTGGAGTGTACGGGCGGGAAATGAGCAGTTCTTC. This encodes CAWSVRAGNEQFF.

CDR3 sequence: CASNSRTGYGYTF. The CDR3 DNA reads as TGTGCCAGCAACAGTAGGACAGGGTATGGCTACACCTTC. V and J are TRBV6-5 and TRBJ1-2, with 8 nucleotides matching TRBD1. The V gene's germline CDR1 is MNHEY and CDR2 SVGAGI. The ends lost 7 bases at V and 5 bases at J; junction bases unmatched: 6. The length of the CDR3 is 13 residues.

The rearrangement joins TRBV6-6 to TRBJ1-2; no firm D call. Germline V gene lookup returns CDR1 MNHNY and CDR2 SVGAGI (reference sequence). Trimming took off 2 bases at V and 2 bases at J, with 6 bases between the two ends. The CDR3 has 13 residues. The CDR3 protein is CASSYGQNYGYTF. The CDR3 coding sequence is TGTGCCAGCAGTTACGGGCAGAACTATGGCTACACCTTC.

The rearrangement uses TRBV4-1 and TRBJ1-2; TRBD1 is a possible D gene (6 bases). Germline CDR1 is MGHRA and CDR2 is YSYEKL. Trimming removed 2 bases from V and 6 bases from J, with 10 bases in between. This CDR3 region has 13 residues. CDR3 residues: CASSQSGEHGYTF. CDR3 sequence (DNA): TGCGCCAGCAGCCAATCAGGGGAACATGGCTACACCTTC.

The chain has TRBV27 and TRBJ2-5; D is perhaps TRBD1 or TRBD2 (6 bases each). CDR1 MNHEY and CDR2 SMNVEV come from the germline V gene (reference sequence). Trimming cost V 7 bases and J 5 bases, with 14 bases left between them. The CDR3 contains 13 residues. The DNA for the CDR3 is TGTGCCAGCAAGGGTTGGGGGGCCGAGACCCAGTACTTC. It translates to CASKGWGAETQYF.

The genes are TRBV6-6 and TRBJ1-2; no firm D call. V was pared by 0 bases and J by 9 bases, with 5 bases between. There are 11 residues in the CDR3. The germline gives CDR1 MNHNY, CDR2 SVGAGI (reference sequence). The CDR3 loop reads CASSYSSRYTF. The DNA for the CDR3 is TGTGCCAGCAGTTACTCTTCCCGCTACACCTTC.

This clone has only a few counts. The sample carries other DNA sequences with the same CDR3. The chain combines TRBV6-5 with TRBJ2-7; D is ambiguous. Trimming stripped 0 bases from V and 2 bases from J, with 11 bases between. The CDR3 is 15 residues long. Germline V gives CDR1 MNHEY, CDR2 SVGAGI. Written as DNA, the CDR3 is TGTGCCAGCAGTTACTCCGCCAGAGGAACCTACGAGCAGTACTTC. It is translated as CASSYSARGTYEQYF.

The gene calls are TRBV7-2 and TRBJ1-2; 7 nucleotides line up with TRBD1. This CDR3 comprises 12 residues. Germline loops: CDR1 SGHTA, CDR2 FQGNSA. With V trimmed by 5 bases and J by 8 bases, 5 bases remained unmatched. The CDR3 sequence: CASSPRQGGYTF. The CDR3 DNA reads TGTGCCAGCAGCCCGCGACAGGGCGGCTACACCTTC.

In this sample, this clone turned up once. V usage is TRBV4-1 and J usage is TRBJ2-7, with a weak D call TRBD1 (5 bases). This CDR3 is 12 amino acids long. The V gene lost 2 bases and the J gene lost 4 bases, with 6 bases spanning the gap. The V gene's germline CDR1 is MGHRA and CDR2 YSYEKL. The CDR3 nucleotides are TGCGCCAGCAGCCAACAGGGTTACGAGCAGTACTTC. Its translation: CASSQQGYEQYF.

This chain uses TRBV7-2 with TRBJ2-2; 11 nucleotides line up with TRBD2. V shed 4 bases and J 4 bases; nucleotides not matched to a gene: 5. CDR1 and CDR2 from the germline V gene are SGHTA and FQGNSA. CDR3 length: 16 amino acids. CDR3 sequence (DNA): TGTGCCAGCAGCTCTACTAGCGGGGGAACCACCGGGGAGCTGTTTTTT. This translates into CASSSTSGGTTGELFF.

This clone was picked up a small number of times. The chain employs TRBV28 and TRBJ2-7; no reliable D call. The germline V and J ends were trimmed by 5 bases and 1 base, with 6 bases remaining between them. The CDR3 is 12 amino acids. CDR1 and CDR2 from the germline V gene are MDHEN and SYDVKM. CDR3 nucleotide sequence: TGTGCCAGCAGTCTCAATTCCTACGAGCAGTACTTC. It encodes CASSLNSYEQYF.

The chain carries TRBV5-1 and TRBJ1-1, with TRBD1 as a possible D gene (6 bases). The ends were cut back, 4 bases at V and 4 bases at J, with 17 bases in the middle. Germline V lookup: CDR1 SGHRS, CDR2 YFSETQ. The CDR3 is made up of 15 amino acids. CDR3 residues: CASSIPQGLATEAFF. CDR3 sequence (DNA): TGCGCCAGCAGCATACCACAGGGATTGGCCACTGAAGCTTTCTTT.

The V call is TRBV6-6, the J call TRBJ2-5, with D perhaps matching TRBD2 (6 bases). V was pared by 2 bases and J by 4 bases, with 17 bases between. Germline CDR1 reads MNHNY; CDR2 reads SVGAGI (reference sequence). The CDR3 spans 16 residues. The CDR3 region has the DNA TGTGCCAGCAGTTACCCCGGTTTGGCGGGATTAGAGACCCAGTACTTC. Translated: CASSYPGLAGLETQYF.

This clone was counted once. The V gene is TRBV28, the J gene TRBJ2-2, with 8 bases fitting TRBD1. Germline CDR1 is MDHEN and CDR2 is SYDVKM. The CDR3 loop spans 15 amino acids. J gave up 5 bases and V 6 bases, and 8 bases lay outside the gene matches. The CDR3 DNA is TGTGCCAGCAGCTTGGACCAGGGGGCTACCGGGGAGCTGTTTTTT. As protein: CASSLDQGATGELFF.

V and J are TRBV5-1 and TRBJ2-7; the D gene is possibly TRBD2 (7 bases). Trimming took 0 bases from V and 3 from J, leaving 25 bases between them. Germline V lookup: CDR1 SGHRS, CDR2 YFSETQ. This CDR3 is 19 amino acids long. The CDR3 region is CASSLDTSRGPHPSYEQYF. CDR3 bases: TGCGCCAGCAGCTTGGATACGTCGCGGGGGCCCCACCCAAGCTACGAGCAGTACTTC.

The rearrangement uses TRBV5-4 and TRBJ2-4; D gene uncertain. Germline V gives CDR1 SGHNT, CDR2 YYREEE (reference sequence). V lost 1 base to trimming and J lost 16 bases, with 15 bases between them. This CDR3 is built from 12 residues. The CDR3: CASSLRNGPVYF. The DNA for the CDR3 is TGTGCCAGCAGCTTGCGCAACGGCCCGGTCTACTTC.

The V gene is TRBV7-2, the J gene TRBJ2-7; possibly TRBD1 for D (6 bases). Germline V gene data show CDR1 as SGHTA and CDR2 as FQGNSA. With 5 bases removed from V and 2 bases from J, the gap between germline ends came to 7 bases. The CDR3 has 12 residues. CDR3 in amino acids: CASSRTAYEQYF. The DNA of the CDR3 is TGTGCCAGCAGCCGGACAGCCTACGAGCAGTACTTC.

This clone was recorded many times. The CDR3 DNA sequence: TGTGCCAGCAGCCCCAGACAGGGGGCTTACACAGATACGCAGTATTTT. It codes for CASSPRQGAYTDTQYF. The gene calls are TRBV5-5 and TRBJ2-3; 10 bases map to TRBD1. V was clipped by 4 bases and J by 2 bases; unmatched bases: 7. Looked up from germline, CDR1 is SGHKS and CDR2 is YYEKEE (reference sequence). The CDR3 has 16 residues.

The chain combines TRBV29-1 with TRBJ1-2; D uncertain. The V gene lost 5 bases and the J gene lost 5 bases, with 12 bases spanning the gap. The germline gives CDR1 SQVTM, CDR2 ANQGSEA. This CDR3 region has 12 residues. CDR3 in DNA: TGCAGCGTTCCCGACGCGGCGTATGGCTACACCTTC. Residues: CSVPDAAYGYTF.

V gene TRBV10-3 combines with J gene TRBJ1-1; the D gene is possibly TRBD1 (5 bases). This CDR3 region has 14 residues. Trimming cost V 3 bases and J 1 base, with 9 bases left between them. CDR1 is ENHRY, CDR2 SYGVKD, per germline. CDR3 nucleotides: TGTGCCATCAGTGAACGACAGCAGAACACTGAAGCTTTCTTT. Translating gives CAISERQQNTEAFF.

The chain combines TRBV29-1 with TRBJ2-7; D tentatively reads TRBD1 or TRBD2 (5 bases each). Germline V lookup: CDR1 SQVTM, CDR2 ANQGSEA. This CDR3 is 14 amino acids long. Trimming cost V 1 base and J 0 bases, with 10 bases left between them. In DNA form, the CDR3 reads TGCAGCGTTGAAGTTAGGGGACCCTCCTACGAGCAGTACTTC. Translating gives CSVEVRGPSYEQYF.

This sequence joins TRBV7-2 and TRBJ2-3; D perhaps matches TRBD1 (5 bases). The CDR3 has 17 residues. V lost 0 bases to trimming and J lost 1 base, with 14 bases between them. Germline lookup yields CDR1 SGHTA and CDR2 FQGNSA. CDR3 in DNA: TGTGCCAGCAGCTTAGCGGGGCCACGCCAACGCACAGATACGCAGTATTTT. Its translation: CASSLAGPRQRTDTQYF.